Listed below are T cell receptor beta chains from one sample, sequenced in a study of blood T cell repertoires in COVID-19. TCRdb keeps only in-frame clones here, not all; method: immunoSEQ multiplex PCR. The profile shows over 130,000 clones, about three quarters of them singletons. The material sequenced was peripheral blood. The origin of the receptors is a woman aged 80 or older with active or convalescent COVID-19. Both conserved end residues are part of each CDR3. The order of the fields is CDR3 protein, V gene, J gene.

CDR3 protein: CASRQEGTIQETQYF
V gene: TRBV5-1
J gene: TRBJ2-5

CDR3 protein: CSVGDIRAFF
V gene: TRBV29-1
J gene: TRBJ1-1

CDR3 protein: CASSRPSGGVKGEQFF
V gene: TRBV4-1
J gene: TRBJ2-1

CDR3 protein: CASSWTGGTYNEQFF
V gene: TRBV18
J gene: TRBJ2-1

CDR3 protein: CASSPTVNYGYTF
V gene: TRBV5-4
J gene: TRBJ1-2

CDR3 protein: CAWSPRGGRTEAFF
V gene: TRBV30
J gene: TRBJ1-1

CDR3 protein: CASCRKVTGLHRGAVF
V gene: TRBV7-3
J gene: TRBJ2-2

CDR3 protein: CASTLNQGADEQYF
V gene: TRBV7-9
J gene: TRBJ2-7

CDR3 protein: CASSPRDRENTEAFF
V gene: TRBV7-6
J gene: TRBJ1-1

CDR3 protein: CASSLNGGTLNSPLHF
V gene: TRBV7-2
J gene: TRBJ1-6

CDR3 protein: CASSGRTESSGNTIYF
V gene: TRBV2
J gene: TRBJ1-3

CDR3 protein: CASSPPGSDEQFF
V gene: TRBV18
J gene: TRBJ2-1

CDR3 protein: CASSTRDSQETQYF
V gene: TRBV6-4
J gene: TRBJ2-5

CDR3 protein: CASSEARPAVRETQYF
V gene: TRBV6-1
J gene: TRBJ2-5

CDR3 protein: CASSMAGTGGEQFF
V gene: TRBV19
J gene: TRBJ2-1

CDR3 protein: CASSLGGSNQPQHF
V gene: TRBV5-1
J gene: TRBJ1-5

CDR3 protein: CASSLTGTTGNTIYF
V gene: TRBV6-2/TRBV6-3
J gene: TRBJ1-3

CDR3 protein: CASSQMRNTEAFF
V gene: TRBV11-2
J gene: TRBJ1-1

CDR3 protein: CASSPGTGNDEQYF
V gene: TRBV11-3
J gene: TRBJ2-7

CDR3 protein: CASSQTGFREKLFF
V gene: TRBV4-2
J gene: TRBJ1-4

CDR3 protein: CASSFDGGDTDTQYF
V gene: TRBV7-3
J gene: TRBJ2-3

CDR3 protein: CATSRERGTGGYTF
V gene: TRBV15
J gene: TRBJ1-2